These 27 T cell receptor beta chains share one sample of origin, sequenced in a study of blood T cell repertoires in COVID-19. The protocol was immunoSEQ multiplex PCR, while the TCRdb copy is restricted to in-frame clones and leaves out a portion. The repertoire includes 53,000 or so clones, 60% to 85% of them detected once, and 22% sits in the top ten. The specimen was peripheral blood. The receptor set was obtained from a man in his forties or fifties with active or convalescent COVID-19.

This rearrangement joins TRBV2 to TRBJ2-7, with D tentatively TRBD1 (6 bases). CDR1 and CDR2 from the germline V gene are SNHLY and FYNNEI. Deletions cut 8 bases from V and 3 bases from J, with 8 bases between. This CDR3 has 11 amino acids. CDR3 in amino acids: CASGTLYEQYF. The CDR3 region has the DNA TGTGCCAGCGGGACACTCTACGAGCAGTACTTC.

This sequence joins TRBV19 and TRBJ1-6; 7 bases line up with TRBD1. J was trimmed by 7 bases and V by 0 bases; bases with no gene match: 15. This CDR3 has 19 residues. Germline V gives CDR1 LNHDA, CDR2 SQIVND (reference sequence). The CDR3 bases are TGTGCCAGTAGTATAGATCTATGGGGGTCGGGACAGCGGAATTCACCCCTCCACTTT. Its protein is CASSIDLWGSGQRNSPLHF. Based on the CDR3 plus reference TRBV19 and TRBJ1-6, the full variable domain is DGGITQSPKYLFRKEGQNVTLSCEQNLNHDAMYWYRQDPGQGLRLIYYSQIVNDFQKGDIAEGYSVSREKKESFPLTVTSAQKNPTAFYLCASSIDLWGSGQRNSPLHFGNGTRLTVT.

The chain combines TRBV15 with TRBJ2-2; TRBD1 matches 9 bases. The CDR3 is made up of 18 amino acids. After removal of 5 bases from V and 6 bases from J, the junction contained 16 bases not matched to a gene. CDR1 and CDR2 (germline): LNHNV, YYDKDF (reference sequence). The CDR3 nucleotides are TGTGCCACCAGCCCCTCGACGGGATACGGGACAGGGTCCGGGGAGCTGTTTTTT. This translates into CATSPSTGYGTGSGELFF.

The genes are TRBV2 and TRBJ1-6, with D maybe TRBD1 (5 bases). The ends were cut back, 7 bases at V and 1 base at J, with 11 bases in the middle. CDR3 length equals 15 residues. Germline CDR1 SNHLY, CDR2 FYNNEI. The CDR3 is CASTYRQSYNSPLHF. DNA of the CDR3: TGTGCCAGCACCTATCGACAGTCCTATAATTCACCCCTCCACTTT.

This chain links TRBV19 with TRBJ2-1; 8 bases map to TRBD2. V lost 8 bases and J lost 3; bases outside the gene matches: 6. The CDR3 spans 14 residues. Per germline, CDR1 LNHDA and CDR2 SQIVND (reference sequence). The CDR3 coding sequence is TGTGCCAGTTCGGCGGGGGGAGACTACAATGAGCAGTTCTTC. Protein product: CASSAGGDYNEQFF.

This clone has just one count. An end of the junction differs from the germline gene, which may be a read error. This rearrangement joins TRBV7-7 to TRBJ1-4; possibly TRBD1 for D (6 bases). Germline loops: CDR1 SSHAT, CDR2 FNYEAQ (reference sequence). The CDR3 is 15 amino acids. The CDR3 protein is CASSPGQGLAEKLFF. The CDR3 nucleotides are TGTGCTAGCAGCCCGGGCCAGGGGCTTGCTGAAAAACTGTTTTTT.

The rearrangement links TRBV9 to TRBJ2-7; 9 bases agree with TRBD1. This CDR3 comprises 17 residues. Per germline, CDR1 SGDLS and CDR2 YYNGEE. J lost 2 bases, V lost 0 bases, and 9 bases had no gene match. The CDR3 protein is CASSVDPSGQGAYEQYF. The CDR3 DNA follows: TGTGCCAGCAGCGTAGACCCCTCGGGACAGGGAGCCTACGAGCAGTACTTC. Supplemented by reference TRBV9 and TRBJ2-7, the full variable domain reads DSGVTQTPKHLITATGQRVTLRCSPRSGDLSVYWYQQSLDQGLQFLIQYYNGEERAKGNILERFSAQQFPDLHSELNLSSLELGDSALYFCASSVDPSGQGAYEQYFGPGTRLTVT.

This chain uses TRBV30 with TRBJ2-5, with D possibly being TRBD2 (5 bases). The V gene's germline CDR1 is GTSNPN and CDR2 SVGIG (reference sequence). The CDR3 is 13 residues long. Trimming cost V 0 bases and J 5 bases, with 10 bases left between them. Here the CDR3 reads CAWSVGVVETQYF. For the CDR3, the DNA is TGTGCCTGGAGTGTCGGGGTTGTGGAGACCCAGTACTTC.

This clone was detected only a few times. The chain carries TRBV28 and TRBJ1-2, with 8 bases aligning to TRBD1. V was clipped by 6 bases and J by 4 bases; unmatched bases: 4. The CDR3 is 13 amino acids. Germline-derived CDR1 and CDR2 are MDHEN and SYDVKM. This CDR3 reads CASSKDRVYGYTF. DNA for the CDR3: TGTGCCAGCAGCAAGGACAGGGTCTATGGCTACACCTTC.

The chain employs TRBV11-3 and TRBJ1-1; TRBD1 agrees at 8 bases. This CDR3 region has 14 residues. Losses at the gene ends were 3 bases for V and 1 base for J; bases not matched to a gene: 1. Germline V CDR1 and CDR2: SGHNT, YENEEA. CDR3 bases: TGTGCCAGCAGCTTCGGACAGGGGAACACTGAAGCTTTCTTT. This encodes CASSFGQGNTEAFF. The full variable domain, with the rest looked up from reference TRBV11-3 and TRBJ1-1, is EAGVVQSPRYKIIEKKQPVAFWCNPISGHNTLYWYLQNLGQGPELLIRYENEEAVDDSQLPKDRFSAERLKGVDSTLKIQPAELGDSAVYLCASSFGQGNTEAFFGQGTRLTVV.

The chain recombines TRBV12-5 with TRBJ1-2; 12 bases map to TRBD1. The germline V gene has CDR1 LGHNT and CDR2 FRNRAP. With V trimmed by 3 bases and J by 7 bases, 12 bases remained unmatched. The CDR3 runs to 17 residues. CDR3 amino acids: CASGFQTQPGQGAGYTF. The DNA for the CDR3 is TGTGCTAGTGGTTTCCAGACACAACCGGGACAGGGGGCTGGCTACACCTTC.

The J gene is TRBJ2-2, the V gene TRBV30; D is perhaps TRBD1 (5 bases). V lost 7 bases to trimming and J lost 2 bases, with 14 bases between them. Germline CDR1 and CDR2: GTSNPN and SVGIG (reference sequence). This CDR3 is built from 14 residues. CDR3 bases: TGTGCCTCCCCGACAGATTTCAACACCGGGGAGCTGTTTTTT. Amino acids: CASPTDFNTGELFF.

This clone turned up a few times. Other nucleotide sequences from this sample produce the same CDR3. This chain joins TRBV6-5 and TRBJ2-7; 7 bases map to TRBD1. The CDR3 contains 14 residues. Germline values: CDR1 MNHEY, CDR2 SVGAGI. Unmatched junction bases numbered 1, after V lost 0 bases and J lost 2 bases. DNA for the CDR3: TGTGCCAGCAGTTACTCGAGGGGGCCCTACGAGCAGTACTTC. Its translation: CASSYSRGPYEQYF.

This clone was detected only once. Written as DNA, the CDR3 is TGTGCCAGCAGCCAACCAGGGTCTAGCGGGCGCAATGAGCAGTTCTTC. It is translated as CASSQPGSSGRNEQFF. The J gene is TRBJ2-1, the V gene TRBV14; TRBD2 aligns across 8 bases. The CDR3 sequence is 16 residues long. V shed 2 bases, J shed 6 bases, and the junction held 9 bases outside the gene matches. Germline-derived CDR1 and CDR2 are SGHDN and FVKESK.

The chain recombines TRBV18 with TRBJ1-5; D may be TRBD1 (5 bases). The CDR3 loop spans 15 amino acids. Trimming shortened V by 4 bases and J by 1 base, and 11 bases separated the two germline ends. Germline V gives CDR1 KGHSH, CDR2 LQKENI. Here the CDR3 reads CASSLLGRSNQPQHF. The CDR3 coding sequence is TGTGCCAGCTCACTTCTGGGGCGGAGCAATCAGCCCCAGCATTTT.

This sequence joins TRBV30 and TRBJ1-2, with no clear D. Trimming pared 4 bases from V and 8 bases from J, leaving 11 bases between. The CDR3 runs 11 residues. Germline-derived CDR1 and CDR2 are GTSNPN and SVGIG (reference sequence). CDR3 DNA: TGTGCCTGGATCAGGTTGAGCGGCTACACCTTC. Translated, it gives CAWIRLSGYTF.

The chain uses TRBV2 and TRBJ2-1; TRBD1 agrees at 9 bases. The trim removed 3 bases at V and 8 bases at J, leaving 5 bases unmatched. The CDR3 is 14 amino acids. Germline assignment: CDR1 SNHLY and CDR2 FYNNEI. Here the CDR3 DNA reads TGTGCCAGCAGTGAGAGGGACAGGGTATATGAGCAGTTCTTC. Protein sequence: CASSERDRVYEQFF. The full variable domain, completed using reference TRBV2 and TRBJ2-1, is EPEVTQTPSHQVTQMGQEVILRCVPISNHLYFYWYRQILGQKVEFLVSFYNNEISEKSEIFDDQFSVERPDGSNFTLKIRSTKLEDSAMYFCASSERDRVYEQFFGPGTRLTVL.

This sequence joins TRBV10-3 and TRBJ2-5; a possible D gene is TRBD1 (5 bases). The CDR3 is made up of 14 amino acids. From germline, CDR1 is ENHRY and CDR2 SYGVKD. V dropped 3 bases and J dropped 1 base, with 9 bases sitting between them. CDR3 in DNA: TGTGCCATCAGTGATGGGGCGGTCCAAGAGACCCAGTACTTC. It encodes CAISDGAVQETQYF.

The chain combines TRBV18 with TRBJ2-7; TRBD1 matches at 10 bases. The junction had 13 bases not matched to a gene; V was cut back by 5 bases and J by 6 bases. Germline CDR1 reads KGHSH; CDR2 reads LQKENI. The CDR3 has 16 residues. DNA for the CDR3: TGTGCCAGCTCATCCCTAGGGACAGGGGCAGCCTCCGAGCAGTACTTC. Protein: CASSSLGTGAASEQYF.

This chain uses TRBV5-4 with TRBJ1-2; TRBD1 matches 9 bases. From germline, CDR1 is SGHNT and CDR2 YYREEE (reference sequence). CDR3 length: 13 residues. Unmatched junction bases numbered 2, after V lost 4 bases and J lost 4 bases. The CDR3 DNA is TGTGCCAGCAGCCCGGACAGGGGCTATGGCTACACCTTC. Its translation is CASSPDRGYGYTF.

The genes are TRBV7-6 and TRBJ2-5; D may be TRBD1 (6 bases). CDR1 and CDR2 (germline): SGHVS, FNYEAQ. CDR3 length: 15 residues. Between the trimmed V and J ends, which lost 5 bases and 5 bases, there was a span of 18 bases. In DNA form, the CDR3 reads TGTGCCAGCAGCCTAACAGGGATGGTGACGGAGACCCAGTACTTC. It yields the protein CASSLTGMVTETQYF.

This rearrangement joins TRBV12-3 or TRBV12-4 to TRBJ2-1; 8 bases line up with TRBD1. With V trimmed by 6 bases and J by 9 bases, 7 bases remained unmatched. CDR3 size: 13 residues. CDR3 sequence reads: CASSLGTGREQFF. The CDR3 coding sequence is TGTGCCAGCAGCCTGGGGACAGGTCGTGAGCAGTTCTTC.

The chain recombines TRBV2 with TRBJ1-5; a weak D match, TRBD1 (5 bases). The length of the CDR3 is 13 residues. The germline CDR1 and CDR2 sequences are SNHLY and FYNNEI. The V end lost 7 bases, the J end lost 2 bases, and 9 bases lay between the germline ends. Here the CDR3 reads CASKRDGNQPQHF. The CDR3, as DNA: TGTGCCAGCAAGCGGGACGGCAATCAGCCCCAGCATTTT.

The CDR3 sequence: CASSSDRVVRGWLNEQFF. CDR3 in DNA: TGTGCCAGCAGCTCGGACAGGGTGGTTAGAGGGTGGTTAAATGAGCAGTTCTTC. The rearrangement uses TRBV7-9 and TRBJ2-1; 8 nucleotides agree with TRBD1. The germline CDR1 and CDR2 sequences are SEHNR and FQNEAQ (reference sequence). With V trimmed by 4 bases and J by 7 bases, 18 bases remained unmatched. This CDR3 region has 18 residues.

The chain has TRBV19 and TRBJ1-1; 9 bases match TRBD1. Germline CDR1 LNHDA, CDR2 SQIVND (reference sequence). CDR3 length: 16 residues. The ends lost 8 bases at V and 0 bases at J; junction bases unmatched: 10. This CDR3 is CASSPGQGGVNTEAFF. In DNA, the CDR3 is TGTGCCAGTTCTCCGGGACAGGGAGGGGTGAACACTGAAGCTTTCTTT.

The CDR3 region is CASSLGGRTEAFF. CDR3 sequence (DNA): TGTGCCAGCAGCCTCGGGGGGCGGACTGAAGCTTTCTTT. V is TRBV7-8 and J is TRBJ1-1, with a tentative D call TRBD1 (6 bases). This CDR3 comprises 13 residues. CDR1 and CDR2 (germline): SGHVS, FQNEAQ. Trimming left V 5 bases short and J 5 bases short, with 12 bases between. Full variable domain (rest looked up from reference TRBV7-8 and TRBJ1-1): GAGVSQSPRYKVAKRGQDVALRCDPISGHVSLFWYQQALGQGPEFLTYFQNEAQLDKSGLPSDRFFAERPEGSVSTLKIQRTQQEDSAVYLCASSLGGRTEAFFGQGTRLTVV.

V and J are TRBV5-1 and TRBJ1-2; no clear D. V shed 4 bases and J shed 5 bases, with 9 bases lying between them. Germline CDR1 SGHRS, CDR2 YFSETQ. The CDR3 covers 12 residues. The CDR3 spells CASSAGLYGYTF. DNA for the CDR3: TGCGCCAGCAGCGCAGGTCTTTATGGCTACACCTTC. Supplemented by reference TRBV5-1 and TRBJ1-2, the full variable domain reads KAGVTQTPRYLIKTRGQQVTLSCSPISGHRSVSWYQQTPGQGLQFLFEYFSETQRNKGNFPGRFSGRQFSNSRSEMNVSTLELGDSALYLCASSAGLYGYTFGSGTRLTVV.